This T cell receptor beta chain was recorded in a study of cytomegalovirus exposure and HLA in healthy donors. General study findings and limits: There was a cluster of highly shared sequence variants that was likely a sequencing artifact. Specificity for CMV antigens was confirmed in vitro for a few of the CMV-associated chains.

A word on this clone: Its antigen is unknown. Other DNA sequences in this sample translate to the same CDR3.

The PCR used 60 Vbeta and 13 Jbeta primers. TCRdb's table, derived via immunoSEQ multiplex PCR, lists solely in-frame clones and lacks some. The table shows 150,000 to 200,000 clones, with around 80% occurring only once. Trimming removed 3 bases from V and 1 base from J, with 6 bases in between. CDR3 length: 13 residues. CDR1 and CDR2 (germline): LNHDA, SQIVND (reference sequence). Sequenced material: PBMCs. The rearrangement joins TRBV19 to TRBJ2-5; D not certain. The clonotype originates from a woman aged 40 to 50 in good health and CMV-seropositive. DNA of the CDR3: TGTGCCAGTAGTATCGCCGGCCAAGAGACCCAGTACTTC. Protein: CASSIAGQETQYF.